This T cell receptor beta chain was sequenced during a study of OX40 agonist ivuxolimab in advanced cancers. The CDR3 runs to 14 residues. Germline CDR1 MNHEY, CDR2 SMNVEV (reference sequence). Trimming left V 5 bases short and J 10 bases short, with 15 bases between. The protocol was immunoSEQ multiplex PCR, while the TCRdb copy is restricted to in-frame clones and leaves out a portion. The table includes more than 45,000 clones, 94% detected once. Comment on this clone: Antigen specificity is unknown.

Overall study results and limits: Clonal expansion was seen in CD4+ and CD8+ blood T cells by week 6 at 0.1 to 3.0 mg/kg. Partial responders receiving 0.1-3.0 mg/kg showed among the lowest clonal expansion.

The chain couples TRBV27 to TRBJ1-6; D is perhaps TRBD1 (5 bases). The TCR comes from an adult with an advanced solid tumor such as melanoma, head and neck, liver or kidney cancer. Sequences were derived from CD4+ or CD8+ T cells sorted from blood, sampled in a trial of the OX40 agonist ivuxolimab. CDR3 region: CASSPLSSGSPLHF. The CDR3 DNA follows: TGTGCCAGCAGTCCCTTGAGTTCAGGGTCACCCCTCCACTTT.